This T cell receptor beta chain was captured in a study of cytomegalovirus exposure and HLA in healthy donors. The overall study: Findings of an earlier analysis included under 140 million unique TCR beta sequences from 200 million or so T cells. Study results and caveats: The likely origin of a cluster of highly shared sequence variants was a sequencing artifact.

About this clone: What it binds is unknown.

Primers: 60 Vbeta forward and 13 Jbeta reverse. Assay used: immunoSEQ multiplex PCR; TCRdb lists only in-frame clones, some missing. The sample carries 200,000 to 300,000 clones, just under 80% recorded once. There are 12 residues in the CDR3. V was clipped by 4 bases and J by 9 bases; unmatched bases: 1. The V gene's germline CDR1 is SGHKS and CDR2 YYEKEE (reference sequence). The sequence derives from a boy younger than 18 in good health and CMV-seronegative. Sequencing was done on a sample of PBMCs. The rearrangement links TRBV5-5 to TRBJ1-4, with 9 bases that match TRBD1. The DNA for the CDR3 is TGTGCCAGCAGCGGACAGGGGCAAAAACTGTTTTTT. Protein: CASSGQGQKLFF. The full variable domain, in which reference TRBV5-5 and TRBJ1-4 provide the parts outside the CDR3, is DAGVTQSPTHLIKTRGQQVTLRCSPISGHKSVSWYQQVLGQGPQFIFQYYEKEERGRGNFPDRFSARQFPNYSSELNVNALLLGDSALYLCASSGQGQKLFFGSGTQLSVL.